This T cell receptor (beta chain) emerged from a study of blood T cell repertoires in COVID-19. Study as a whole: Sites across the United States, Italy and Spain contributed samples from acute and convalescent COVID-19.

CDR3 length: 15 amino acids. The germline CDR1 and CDR2 sequences are SGHTA and FQGTGA. With V trimmed by 5 bases and J by 5 bases, 7 bases remained unmatched. In the source study's methods: From reference gene primer amplification, estimates of nucleated cell counts were derived. Sequenced by immunoSEQ multiplex PCR; TCRdb stores in-frame clones only, minus some. D and trimming were read from the DNA, whereas the V and J calls and clone size are those reported in that table. The profile shows approximately 200,000 clones, 80% to 90% of them singletons. The study recruited people aged 18 to 89 years across roughly 25 US areas. Within the 2 weeks before study entry, each person in the exposed group met a COVID-19 case.

The rearrangement uses TRBV7-3 and TRBJ2-1, with 9 bases aligning to TRBD1. Sequenced: PBMCs or T cells enriched from blood (not recorded which). The source is a woman aged 25 to 39 who had been exposed to COVID-19. The CDR3 DNA reads as TGTGCCAGCAGCCACGGACAGGGGATTAACAATGAGCAGTTCTTC. It translates to CASSHGQGINNEQFF.